This T cell receptor beta chain was identified in a study of blood T cell repertoires in COVID-19. About the research overall: Acute and convalescent COVID-19 samples came from the United States, Italy and Spain.

Assay: immunoSEQ multiplex PCR; the TCRdb copy retains only in-frame clones and omits some. The data hold 140,000 to 150,000 clones, with 81% observed a single time. This CDR3 comprises 14 residues. Germline CDR1 SGHRS, CDR2 YFSETQ. V lost 1 base and J lost 5; bases outside the gene matches: 4. The chain couples TRBV5-1 to TRBJ2-7; 9 positions match TRBD1. This TCR was sampled from a human donor in a cohort sampled during active COVID-19. The source material was peripheral blood. CDR3 protein: CASSLTRTGDEQYF. CDR3 nucleotides: TGCGCCAGCAGCTTGACACGGACAGGGGACGAGCAGTACTTC. Full variable domain (rest looked up from reference TRBV5-1 and TRBJ2-7): KAGVTQTPRYLIKTRGQQVTLSCSPISGHRSVSWYQQTPGQGLQFLFEYFSETQRNKGNFPGRFSGRQFSNSRSEMNVSTLELGDSALYLCASSLTRTGDEQYFGPGTRLTVT.